This note documents a single T cell receptor (beta chain) sequence. Its specificity is unknown. This sample stems from a study of OX40 agonist ivuxolimab in advanced cancers. The overall study: The patients' treatment was ivuxolimab, an agonistic anti-OX40 (CD134) antibody. Study observations and caveats: On average, a greater number of expanded clones characterised CD8+ T cells relative to CD4+. Those patients achieving a partial response at 0.1-3.0 mg/kg showed among the lowest clonal expansion.

The CDR3 extends over 15 amino acids. Per the germline V gene, CDR1 is MNHNS and CDR2 is SASEGT. With 6 bases clipped from V and 3 bases from J, the junction kept 5 bases outside the gene matches. Sequencing used immunoSEQ multiplex PCR; TCRdb keeps in-frame clones, though not all of them. Of some 74,000 clones in the sample, over 75% were seen once. The V gene is TRBV6-1, the J gene TRBJ2-3, with TRBD1 identical over 11 bases. This specimen consisted of CD4+ or CD8+ T cells sorted from blood, obtained in a trial of the OX40 agonist ivuxolimab. This TCR was sampled from an adult with an advanced solid tumor such as melanoma, head and neck, liver or kidney cancer. The CDR3 protein is CASSIGTGGTDTQYF. In nucleotides, the CDR3 is TGTGCCAGCAGCATCGGGACAGGGGGGACAGATACGCAGTATTTT.